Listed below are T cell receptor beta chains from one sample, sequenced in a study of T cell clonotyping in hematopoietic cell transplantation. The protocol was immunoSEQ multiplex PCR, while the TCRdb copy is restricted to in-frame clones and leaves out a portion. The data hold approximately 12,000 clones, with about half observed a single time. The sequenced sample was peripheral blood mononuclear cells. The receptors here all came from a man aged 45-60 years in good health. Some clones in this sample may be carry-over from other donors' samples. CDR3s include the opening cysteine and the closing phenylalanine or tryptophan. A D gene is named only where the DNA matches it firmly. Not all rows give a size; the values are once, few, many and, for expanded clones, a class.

CASSPGQQYEQYF TGTGCCAGCAGCCCGGGACAGCAATACGAGCAGTACTTC TRBD1 . TRBJ2-7 TRBV6-5
CAWSYRTSGANVLTF TGTGCCTGGAGTTACAGGACCTCTGGGGCCAACGTCCTGACTTTC . . TRBJ2-6 TRBV30
CASSETLSYEQYF TGTGCCAGCAGTGAGACTCTCTCCTACGAGCAGTACTTC . . TRBJ2-7 TRBV6-1
CASRREPYSNQPQHF TGTGCCAGCAGAAGGGAACCTTATAGCAATCAGCCCCAGCATTTT . once TRBJ1-5 TRBV6-5
CASSYRQGLYTGELFF TGTGCCAGCAGTTACCGACAGGGCCTATACACCGGGGAGCTGTTTTTT TRBD1 . TRBJ2-2 TRBV6-5
CASSLGQNSYEQYF TGTGCCAGCAGTTTGGGGCAAAATAGCTACGAGCAGTACTTC . . TRBJ2-7 TRBV27
CASSGGDYGTDTQYF TGTGCCAGCAGCGGGGGGGATTACGGCACAGATACGCAGTATTTT . few TRBJ2-3 TRBV9
CASSEASGGEETQYF TGTGCCAGCAGTGAGGCTAGCGGGGGGGAAGAGACCCAGTACTTC TRBD2 few TRBJ2-5 TRBV25-1
CASSEGGSGLNEQFF TGTGCCAGCAGTGAAGGGGGGTCGGGCCTCAATGAGCAGTTCTTC . . TRBJ2-1 TRBV25-1
CAISESRPNEQFF TGTGCCATCAGTGAGTCAAGGCCCAATGAGCAGTTCTTC . few TRBJ2-1 TRBV10-3
CASSFYAGGEQYF TGTGCCAGCAGCTTTTACGCGGGGGGTGAGCAGTACTTC TRBD2 . TRBJ2-7 TRBV7-3
CSAREDYEQYF TGCAGTGCTAGAGAAGACTACGAGCAGTACTTC . . TRBJ2-7 TRBV20-1
CAWRGWTGRPDGYNEQFF TGTGCCTGGAGGGGATGGACGGGGCGCCCCGACGGCTACAATGAGCAGTTCTTC . . TRBJ2-1 TRBV30
CASRTTYEQYF TGTGCCAGCAGAACCACTTACGAGCAGTACTTC . . TRBJ2-7 TRBV27
CASSYNPAYNEQFF TGTGCCAGCAGTTATAACCCCGCCTACAATGAGCAGTTCTTC . . TRBJ2-1 TRBV6-5
CASSDRNRDEQYF TGTGCCAGCAGCGACCGGAACAGGGACGAGCAGTACTTC . . TRBJ2-7 TRBV5-8
CAWSDQSEQYF TGTGCCTGGAGTGATCAGTCAGAGCAGTACTTC . . TRBJ2-7 TRBV30
CASSPGQYEQYF TGTGCCAGCAGTCCCGGACAGTACGAGCAGTACTTC . . TRBJ2-7 TRBV6-5
CASSLVQGGTEAFF TGTGCCAGCAGCTTGGTACAGGGGGGCACTGAAGCTTTCTTT TRBD1 . TRBJ1-1 TRBV5-8
CASSELRTGIGGYTF TGTGCCAGCAGTGAATTGCGGACAGGGATAGGTGGCTACACCTTC TRBD1 . TRBJ1-2 TRBV25-1
CSVGQGVDEQFF TGCAGCGTTGGACAGGGTGTGGATGAGCAGTTCTTC TRBD1 . TRBJ2-1 TRBV29-1
CASSLSRSGGELFF TGCGCCAGCAGCTTGTCACGGAGTGGCGGGGAGCTGTTTTTT . few TRBJ2-2 TRBV5-1